The T cell receptor (beta chain) under discussion was sequenced for a study of blood T cell repertoires in COVID-19. Using immunoSEQ multiplex PCR, the repertoire was profiled, and TCRdb retains in-frame clones only, with some absent. The sample consists of about 130,000 clones, about 86% of them appearing once. Germline loops: CDR1 SGHKS, CDR2 YYEKEE (reference sequence). This CDR3 is 17 amino acids long. After removal of 2 bases from V and 5 bases from J, the junction contained 13 bases not matched to a gene. The sequencing sample was made of peripheral blood. The TCR comes from a woman aged 45-65 years with acute or convalescent COVID-19. The V call is TRBV5-5, the J call TRBJ1-5; 7 bases align to TRBD1. The CDR3 coding sequence is TGTGCCAGCAGCTTCGACAGGGTTAGTAGCTCGTATCAGCCCCAGCATTTT. It translates to CASSFDRVSSSYQPQHF. Full variable domain (missing parts from reference TRBV5-5 and TRBJ1-5): DAGVTQSPTHLIKTRGQQVTLRCSPISGHKSVSWYQQVLGQGPQFIFQYYEKEERGRGNFPDRFSARQFPNYSSELNVNALLLGDSALYLCASSFDRVSSSYQPQHFGDGTRLSIL.